This T cell receptor beta chain was identified during a study of T cell responses to AZD1222 COVID-19 vaccine. Study results and caveats: At baseline, just a handful of AZD1222 recipients tested seropositive. Dominant at 160-218 and 743-854, vaccine-associated CD4 TCRs also spanned spike.

TCRdb's table, derived via immunoSEQ multiplex PCR, lists solely in-frame clones and lacks some. The sample includes 97,000 or so clones, roughly nine tenths of them seen just once. A note on this clone: Its antigen is as yet unknown.

Sequencing used peripheral blood, obtained 28 days after the second AZD1222 dose. This clonotype was sampled from an adult who received the AZD1222 COVID-19 vaccine.

The DNA of the CDR3 is TGTGCCAGCAGCTCGGGGCTAGCACGCCGGGAGCCCTACGAGCAGTACTTC. Protein product: CASSSGLARREPYEQYF. The chain recombines TRBV11-2 with TRBJ2-7; D is possibly TRBD2 (6 bases). The CDR3 has 17 residues. Looked up from germline, CDR1 is SGHAT and CDR2 is FQNNGV. V lost 4 bases, J lost 2 bases, and 21 bases lay in between.